The rows below give T cell receptor beta chains drawn from one sample of a study of blood T cells in healthy people across ages. TCRdb passed the 5' RACE reads through MiXCR, listing each CDR3 protein once. The data hold 800,000 or so distinct CDR3 sequences, with roughly 25% observed a single time. These data are also associated with another study on T cells of mothers and their children.

The specimen sequenced was blood. The receptor source for this set is a boy aged 10-17 years in good health. The CDR3 runs from the conserved cysteine through the conserved F or W. Each record gives: V gene, CDR3 length, D gene, J gene, clone size, CDR3 protein, CDR3 DNA. D genes are given only for firm matches. Part of the rows lack a size; the others show once, few, many or a class for expanded clones.

TRBV20-1	17	TRBD2	TRBJ2-7	.	CSARELARSTNPYEQYF	TGCAGTGCTAGAGAACTAGCGAGATCGACCAATCCCTACGAGCAGTACTTC
TRBV27	16	.	TRBJ2-6	.	CASYGGQASGANVLTF	TGTGCCAGCTACGGTGGGCAGGCCTCTGGGGCCAACGTCCTGACTTTC
TRBV6-6	13	.	TRBJ1-2	.	CASSGTATYGYTF	TGTGCCAGCAGCGGGACGGCGACCTATGGCTACACCTTC
TRBV12-3/TRBV12-4	15	TRBD2	TRBJ2-1	.	CASYRGGQDYNEQFF	TGTGCCAGCTACCGGGGGGGCCAAGATTACAATGAGCAGTTCTTC
TRBV15	12	.	TRBJ2-1	.	CATSRSYNEQFF	TGTGCCACCAGCAGGTCTTACAATGAGCAGTTCTTC
TRBV14	16	TRBD1	TRBJ2-7	.	CASSQVWDRGYYEQYF	TGTGCCAGCAGCCAAGTTTGGGACAGGGGGTACTACGAGCAGTACTTC
TRBV24-1	16	TRBD2	TRBJ2-3	.	CATSDREDTLTDTQYF	TGTGCCACCAGTGACCGGGAGGACACCCTCACAGATACGCAGTATTTT
TRBV25-1	14	.	TRBJ2-6	few	CAAGTPSGANVPTF	TGTGCCGCTGGGACACCCTCTGGGGCCAACGTCCCGACTTTC
TRBV28	15	.	TRBJ2-1	few	CASSLSRDNYNEQFF	TGTGCCAGCAGTTTATCTAGGGACAACTACAATGAGCAGTTCTTC
TRBV27	13	.	TRBJ1-5	few	CASSFQHNQPQHF	TGTGCCAGCAGTTTTCAACACAATCAGCCCCAGCATTTT
TRBV29-1	12	TRBD1	TRBJ1-2	few	CSVSDRGDGYTF	TGCAGCGTGAGCGACAGGGGAGATGGCTACACCTTC
TRBV20-1	15	.	TRBJ2-5	.	CSARVPGSELGTQYF	TGCAGTGCTAGAGTCCCGGGCTCAGAACTGGGGACCCAGTACTTC
TRBV4-3	17	.	TRBJ2-7	.	CASSQEFGAGSSYEQYF	TGCGCCAGCAGCCAAGAGTTCGGTGCAGGGAGCTCCTACGAGCAGTACTTC
TRBV9	15	.	TRBJ2-7	few	CASSVSRDGPYEQYF	TGTGCCAGCAGCGTGAGCAGGGATGGCCCCTACGAGCAGTACTTC
TRBV4-1	13	.	TRBJ1-2	many	CASSQVPGDGYTF	TGCGCCAGCAGCCAAGTCCCAGGGGATGGCTACACCTTC
TRBV29-1	14	TRBD2	TRBJ2-7	.	CSVVGGSSAYEQYF	TGCAGCGTTGTTGGCGGGAGTTCTGCCTACGAGCAGTACTTC
TRBV12-3/TRBV12-4	17	TRBD1	TRBJ2-2	few	CASSLSWGQGNTGELFF	TGTGCCAGCAGTTTAAGTTGGGGACAGGGGAACACCGGGGAGCTGTTTTTT
TRBV7-3	15	.	TRBJ2-7	.	CASSSKAGIPYEQYF	TGTGCCAGCAGCTCTAAGGCAGGGATTCCCTACGAGCAGTACTTC
TRBV6-2/TRBV6-3	13	.	TRBJ2-1	.	CASSYQDYNEQFF	TGTGCCAGCAGTTACCAGGATTACAATGAGCAGTTCTTC
TRBV29-1	14	TRBD1	TRBJ2-7	few	CSVAGTDSSYEQYF	TGCAGCGTGGCCGGGACAGATAGCTCCTACGAGCAGTACTTC
TRBV28	14	.	TRBJ2-1	few	CASSLLDLYNEQFF	TGTGCCAGCAGTTTATTGGACTTGTACAATGAGCAGTTCTTC
TRBV5-1	13	.	TRBJ1-4	.	CASSLKTDEKLFF	TGCGCCAGCAGCTTGAAGACAGATGAAAAACTGTTTTTT
TRBV7-3	22	TRBD2	TRBJ2-1	.	CASSPVNPLLGRTSGSHNEQFF	TGTGCCAGCAGCCCGGTTAACCCTCTCCTAGGGAGGACTAGCGGGAGTCACAATGAGCAGTTCTTC
TRBV11-2	15	TRBD2	TRBJ2-2	.	CASSMSGRGAGELFF	TGTGCCAGCAGCATGAGCGGGAGGGGGGCCGGGGAGCTGTTTTTT
TRBV20-1	14	.	TRBJ2-7	once	CSAEDDPSTYEQYF	TGCAGTGCAGAAGACGACCCGAGCACCTACGAGCAGTACTTC
TRBV7-3	15	TRBD1	TRBJ2-3	few	CASSLMAGGVDTQYF	TGTGCCAGCAGCTTGATGGCAGGGGGTGTAGATACGCAGTATTTT